The 32 T cell receptor beta chains given below trace back to one sample, sequenced in a study of radiation and T cells in renal cell carcinoma. Described time point: blood 2 weeks post-SBRT. Sample treatment: 15 Gy SBRT to primary tumor, nephrectomy 4 weeks later. TCRdb keeps only in-frame clones here, not all; method: immunoSEQ multiplex PCR. The sample consists of about 49,000 clones, 80% of them appearing once. The sequences come from blood, collected from a patient whose treatment included radiotherapy and nephrectomy. These receptors all stem from a woman in her seventies with renal cell carcinoma.

V usage is TRBV2 and J usage is TRBJ2-1; perhaps TRBD2 as D (5 bases). The germline V gene has CDR1 SNHLY and CDR2 FYNNEI. V dropped 8 bases and J dropped 11 bases, with 16 bases sitting between them. This CDR3 spans 12 amino acids. For the CDR3, the DNA is TGTGCCAGCTTCCCAAACCCGGGGAAGCAGTTCTTC. Translating it yields CASFPNPGKQFF.

The CDR3: CASFWTVTDTQYF. In DNA form, the CDR3 reads TGTGCCAGCTTTTGGACTGTCACAGATACGCAGTATTTT. The genes are TRBV6-1 and TRBJ2-3; TRBD2 is a possible D gene (5 bases). The CDR3 has 13 residues. Germline assignment: CDR1 MNHNS and CDR2 SASEGT. Trimming took off 8 bases at V and 2 bases at J, with 11 bases between the two ends.

This chain joins TRBV2 and TRBJ2-7; D possibly corresponds to TRBD1 (5 bases). The CDR3 covers 14 residues. V was trimmed by 3 bases and J by 5 bases, leaving 14 bases between them. Germline-derived CDR1 and CDR2 are SNHLY and FYNNEI. The CDR3 here is CASSDDSPWDEQYF. CDR3 bases: TGTGCCAGCAGTGATGACAGTCCTTGGGACGAGCAGTACTTC.

This rearrangement joins TRBV5-1 to TRBJ2-1; 8 bases agree with TRBD2. V lost 4 bases and J lost 0; bases outside the gene matches: 12. This CDR3 spans 18 amino acids. The V gene's germline CDR1 is SGHRS and CDR2 YFSETQ. The CDR3 nucleotides are TGCGCCAGCAGCCCGGGGGTACTAGCGGCCAGCTCCTACAATGAGCAGTTCTTC. Translation gives CASSPGVLAASSYNEQFF.

The chain carries TRBV4-2 and TRBJ1-1; no definite D call. Germline loops: CDR1 LGHNA, CDR2 YNFKEQ. The CDR3 runs to 14 residues. The ends were cut back, 0 bases at V and 1 base at J, with 6 bases in the middle. CDR3 in DNA: TGTGCCAGCAGCCAAGATTCGAGGAACACTGAAGCTTTCTTT. Encoded protein: CASSQDSRNTEAFF.

The rearrangement links TRBV15 to TRBJ2-5, with 7 bases that match TRBD2. CDR3 length: 15 amino acids. J gave up 4 bases and V 6 bases, and 11 bases lay outside the gene matches. The V gene's germline CDR1 is LNHNV and CDR2 YYDKDF (reference sequence). For the CDR3, the DNA is TGTGCCACCAGAGCGGGCGGGAGTTCGGGAGAGACCCAGTACTTC. It is translated as CATRAGGSSGETQYF. The full variable domain, completed using reference TRBV15 and TRBJ2-5, is DAMVIQNPRYQVTQFGKPVTLSCSQTLNHNVMYWYQQKSSQAPKLLFHYYDKDFNNEADTPDNFQSRRPNTSFCFLDIRSPGLGDTAMYLCATRAGGSSGETQYFGPGTRLLVL.

The J gene is TRBJ1-1, the V gene TRBV5-1; D not certain. This CDR3 has 13 amino acids. CDR1 and CDR2 (germline): SGHRS, YFSETQ. Trimming took off 0 bases at V and 1 base at J, with 4 bases between the two ends. In nucleotides, the CDR3 is TGCGCCAGCAGCTTGGCCGGGAACACTGAAGCTTTCTTT. As protein: CASSLAGNTEAFF.

This sequence joins TRBV30 and TRBJ1-3; 7 nucleotides align to TRBD1. Germline CDR1 is GTSNPN and CDR2 is SVGIG (reference sequence). CDR3 size: 14 residues. J lost 4 bases, V lost 8 bases, and 11 bases had no gene match. CDR3 nucleotide sequence: TGTGCCGGAAGTACAAGGACAGGCGGAAACACCATATATTTT. Its translation: CAGSTRTGGNTIYF.

The CDR3 DNA reads as TGTGCCAGCTCACCACGCCAGGGGGAAGTAACTGAAGCTTTCTTT. Translated, it gives CASSPRQGEVTEAFF. The V and J genes are TRBV18 and TRBJ1-1; the match to TRBD1 covers 7 bases. V dropped 1 base and J dropped 5; count of bases not matched to a gene: 7. The CDR3 consists of 15 residues. In germline, CDR1 is KGHSH, CDR2 LQKENI.

This clone was seen a handful of times. CDR3 DNA sequence: TGTGCCAGCAGTTGGACCCAAAACACTGAAGCTTTCTTT. This translates into CASSWTQNTEAFF. This chain uses TRBV7-9 with TRBJ1-1; no definite D call. With 6 bases removed from V and 2 bases from J, the gap between germline ends came to 10 bases. The CDR3 covers 13 residues. Germline V gives CDR1 SEHNR, CDR2 FQNEAQ (reference sequence).

This clone turned up a few times. The chain links TRBV19 to TRBJ2-1; 9 bases agree with TRBD2. This CDR3 is built from 14 residues. J gave up 11 bases and V 1 base, and 6 bases lay outside the gene matches. The germline V gene has CDR1 LNHDA and CDR2 SQIVND (reference sequence). CDR3 nucleotides: TGTGCCAGTAGTATAGGACTAGCGGCGCTTAAGCAGTTCTTC. Residues: CASSIGLAALKQFF.

This rearrangement joins TRBV28 to TRBJ2-7, with TRBD1 matching 11 bases. This CDR3 contains 14 residues. Looked up from germline, CDR1 is MDHEN and CDR2 is SYDVKM. The V segment lost 5 bases and the J segment 6 bases; nucleotides outside the gene matches: 6. CDR3 nucleotides: TGTGCCAGCAGTCTTCGGACAGGGGGCGCCGAGCAGTACTTC. Amino acid sequence: CASSLRTGGAEQYF.

This rearrangement joins TRBV6-5 to TRBJ2-1, with D possibly matching TRBD2 (6 bases). The V end was cut by 6 bases, the J end by 2 bases, with 11 bases between. The CDR3 is 14 amino acids. Germline loops: CDR1 MNHEY, CDR2 SVGAGI. As DNA, the CDR3 is TGTGCCAGCAGCCCCCCGGGAGCCTACAATGAGCAGTTCTTC. Its protein is CASSPPGAYNEQFF.

This clone was picked up a small number of times. The V and J genes are TRBV4-2 and TRBJ2-1, with D possibly matching TRBD1 (5 bases). The V gene lost 0 bases and the J gene lost 4 bases, with 13 bases spanning the gap. The germline CDR1 and CDR2 sequences are LGHNA and YNFKEQ. The CDR3 runs to 16 residues. The CDR3 region has the DNA TGTGCCAGCAGCCAAGATGGGCAGGGTTTTTACAATGAGCAGTTCTTC. Translation: CASSQDGQGFYNEQFF.

Comment on this clone: A much more abundant neighbour one base away suggests this may be a read error. The chain combines TRBV10-2 with TRBJ2-7, with 8 nucleotides matching TRBD2. With V trimmed by 8 bases and J by 3 bases, 9 bases remained unmatched. The V gene's germline CDR1 is WSHSY and CDR2 SAAADI. This CDR3 is 14 amino acids long. For the CDR3, the DNA is TGCGCCAGCTGTGGCGGGGGGCCGAGCTACGAGCAGTACTTC. Translated: CASCGGGPSYEQYF.

The V and J genes are TRBV9 and TRBJ2-1; 7 bases agree with TRBD1. V trimming: 4 bases; J trimming: 6 bases; junction bases outside the gene matches: 13. CDR3 length: 16 amino acids. Germline CDR1 is SGDLS and CDR2 is YYNGEE. CDR3 residues: CASSPRDSLGSNEQFF. CDR3 bases: TGTGCCAGCAGCCCCCGGGACAGCCTGGGTAGCAATGAGCAGTTCTTC.

CDR3 nucleotide sequence: TGTGCCTCCAGGGCAGGGGGACGGACTGAAGCTTTCTTT. Protein sequence: CASRAGGRTEAFF. The rearrangement links TRBV19 to TRBJ1-1; 7 positions agree with TRBD1. The CDR3 sequence is 13 residues long. After removal of 11 bases from V and 5 bases from J, the junction contained 11 bases not matched to a gene. Germline CDR1 and CDR2: LNHDA and SQIVND (reference sequence).

This clone was counted only a few times. The chain carries TRBV6-6 and TRBJ2-7; perhaps TRBD1 as D (5 bases). The CDR3 contains 14 residues. Germline V gene data show CDR1 as MNHNY and CDR2 as SVGAGI (reference sequence). The germline V and J ends were trimmed by 2 bases and 1 base, with 9 bases remaining between them. The CDR3 region is CASSYRGESYEQYF. As DNA, the CDR3 is TGTGCCAGCAGTTACAGGGGCGAATCCTACGAGCAGTACTTC.

The genes are TRBV7-9 and TRBJ2-1; 7 bases are shared with TRBD1. CDR3 length: 14 residues. The junction had 6 bases not matched to a gene; V was cut back by 3 bases and J by 7 bases. Germline V gene lookup returns CDR1 SEHNR and CDR2 FQNEAQ (reference sequence). The CDR3 bases are TGTGCCAGCAGCTTGGGGGACAGAGAAAATGAGCAGTTCTTC. This codes for CASSLGDRENEQFF.

V and J are TRBV13 and TRBJ2-3; 10 bases fit TRBD2. Germline assignment: CDR1 PRHDT and CDR2 FYEKMQ (reference sequence). CDR3 length equals 19 residues. The V segment lost 3 bases and the J segment 4 bases; nucleotides outside the gene matches: 16. The CDR3 spells CASSFRRMKLAGRPDTQYF. CDR3 DNA: TGTGCCAGCAGCTTTCGGAGGATGAAACTAGCGGGACGTCCAGATACGCAGTATTTT.

This chain connects TRBV7-9 to TRBJ2-1; TRBD2 agrees at 14 bases. This CDR3 spans 16 amino acids. The trim removed 1 base at V and 7 bases at J, leaving 3 bases unmatched. Germline CDR1 and CDR2: SEHNR and FQNEAQ (reference sequence). CDR3 bases: TGTGCCAGCAGCTTAGACTGGACTAGCGGGGGGAATGAGCAGTTCTTC. The encoded protein is CASSLDWTSGGNEQFF.

This rearrangement joins TRBV30 to TRBJ1-1; weak D call: TRBD1 (5 bases). From germline, CDR1 is GTSNPN and CDR2 SVGIG (reference sequence). The ends were cut back, 0 bases at V and 1 base at J, with 6 bases in the middle. CDR3 length: 13 amino acids. CDR3 coding DNA: TGTGCCTGGAGTGTACAGGAGAACACTGAAGCTTTCTTT. Translating gives CAWSVQENTEAFF.

This clone was recorded a few times. The J gene is TRBJ1-1, the V gene TRBV27, with TRBD1 matching 7 bases. Germline V gene lookup returns CDR1 MNHEY and CDR2 SMNVEV (reference sequence). CDR3 length: 13 residues. After removal of 3 bases from V and 7 bases from J, the junction contained 5 bases not matched to a gene. The CDR3 DNA reads as TGTGCCAGCAGTTTTACAGGGGCTGGTGAAGCTTTCTTT. This sequence encodes CASSFTGAGEAFF.

This clone turned up a few times. The J gene is TRBJ1-2, the V gene TRBV7-2; weak D call: TRBD1 (5 bases). Trimming took off 1 base at V and 3 bases at J, with 15 bases between the two ends. Germline CDR1 reads SGHTA; CDR2 reads FQGNSA. The CDR3 runs 16 residues. CDR3 amino acids: CASSLGGIGGDYGYTF. The CDR3 bases are TGTGCCAGCAGCTTAGGAGGTATAGGAGGGGACTATGGCTACACCTTC.

The chain has TRBV7-9 and TRBJ2-2, with D perhaps matching TRBD2 (6 bases). V dropped 5 bases and J dropped 0 bases, with 13 bases sitting between them. Germline V gene data show CDR1 as SEHNR and CDR2 as FQNEAQ (reference sequence). The CDR3 is 16 residues long. CDR3 residues: CASSPPGGANTGELFF. CDR3 DNA: TGTGCCAGCAGCCCCCCGGGCGGGGCGAACACCGGGGAGCTGTTTTTT. Variable domain in full (rest from reference TRBV7-9 and TRBJ2-2): DTGVSQNPRHKITKRGQNVTFRCDPISEHNRLYWYRQTLGQGPEFLTYFQNEAQLEKSRLLSDRFSAERPKGSFSTLEIQRTEQGDSAMYLCASSPPGGANTGELFFGEGSRLTVL.

The rearrangement uses TRBV6-5 and TRBJ2-7; D possibly corresponds to TRBD2 (5 bases). The CDR3 is made up of 15 amino acids. V lost 6 bases, J lost 7 bases, and 22 bases lay in between. Per the germline V gene, CDR1 is MNHEY and CDR2 is SVGAGI. The DNA for the CDR3 is TGTGCCAGCAGACCAACCGGGATAACCGGTGAGGAGCAGTACTTC. Amino acids: CASRPTGITGEEQYF.

This chain uses TRBV19 with TRBJ2-1, with D possibly matching TRBD1 (6 bases). From germline, CDR1 is LNHDA and CDR2 SQIVND (reference sequence). This CDR3 has 16 amino acids. Trimming took off 4 bases at V and 6 bases at J, with 19 bases between the two ends. In nucleotides, the CDR3 is TGTGCCAGTAGTACCCCTCAGGGGTTAGCCGTCAATGAGCAGTTCTTC. It translates to CASSTPQGLAVNEQFF.

In this sample, this clone turned up a few times. The chain joins TRBV25-1 to TRBJ2-3; 16 bases line up with TRBD2. The germline V gene encodes CDR1 MGHDK and CDR2 SYGVNS. J was trimmed by 4 bases and V by 7 bases; bases with no gene match: 8. The CDR3 covers 17 residues. The CDR3 protein is CASIGTSGGAWADTQYF. The DNA for the CDR3 is TGTGCCAGCATCGGGACTAGCGGGGGGGCATGGGCAGATACGCAGTATTTT.

V is TRBV14 and J is TRBJ1-1; D might be TRBD1 (5 bases). The CDR3 extends over 14 amino acids. V was cut by 3 bases and J by 4 bases, with 12 bases left in between. CDR1 and CDR2 (germline): SGHDN, FVKESK. The CDR3 DNA reads as TGTGCCAGCAGCCAGACCTCGGGGGTCACTGAAGCTTTCTTT. Protein sequence: CASSQTSGVTEAFF.

This clone was seen only once. The chain recombines TRBV19 with TRBJ2-2; 10 bases line up with TRBD1. The ends lost 9 bases at V and 3 bases at J; junction bases unmatched: 16. The V gene's germline CDR1 is LNHDA and CDR2 SQIVND (reference sequence). This CDR3 has 18 amino acids. DNA for the CDR3: TGTGCCAGCAGCTCGACAGGGGGCTTACTGACAGACACCGGGGAGCTGTTTTTT. Its translation is CASSSTGGLLTDTGELFF.

This chain uses TRBV19 with TRBJ1-4, with 9 bases lining up with TRBD1. The CDR3 is 16 residues long. The trim removed 9 bases at V and 4 bases at J, leaving 12 bases unmatched. Germline V CDR1 and CDR2: LNHDA, SQIVND (reference sequence). The chain's CDR3 is CASGDRASGSNEKLFF. The CDR3 nucleotides are TGTGCCAGCGGGGACAGGGCCAGTGGGAGTAATGAAAAACTGTTTTTT. The full variable domain, completed using reference TRBV19 and TRBJ1-4, is DGGITQSPKYLFRKEGQNVTLSCEQNLNHDAMYWYRQDPGQGLRLIYYSQIVNDFQKGDIAEGYSVSREKKESFPLTVTSAQKNPTAFYLCASGDRASGSNEKLFFGSGTQLSVL.

In this sample, this clone turned up a few times. The chain carries TRBV6-6 and TRBJ2-7, with D possibly being TRBD1 or TRBD2 (5 bases each). This CDR3 contains 15 residues. Germline assignment: CDR1 MNHNY and CDR2 SVGAGI (reference sequence). The germline V and J ends were trimmed by 5 bases and 1 base, with 15 bases remaining between them. CDR3 amino acids: CASSTIRDGSYEQYF. The CDR3 DNA reads as TGTGCCAGCAGTACCATCCGGGACGGATCCTACGAGCAGTACTTC.